This TCR beta chain was recovered during a study of OX40 agonist ivuxolimab in advanced cancers. The table came from immunoSEQ multiplex PCR; TCRdb's copy has only in-frame clones and leaves some out. There are 65,000 to 95,000 clones in the sample; approximately 94% occur only once, and 9.6% lies in the top ten. CDR1 and CDR2 from the germline V gene are SGHNT and YYREEE (reference sequence). The germline V and J ends were trimmed by 3 bases and 5 bases, with 12 bases remaining between them. This CDR3 contains 13 residues. The source material was CD4+ or CD8+ T cells sorted from blood, sampled in a trial of the OX40 agonist ivuxolimab. The chain uses TRBV5-4 and TRBJ2-7; either TRBD1 or TRBD2 may supply D (6 bases each). This TCR derives from an adult with an advanced solid tumor such as melanoma, head and neck, liver or kidney cancer. Here the CDR3 reads CASSSVGGNEQYF. Here the CDR3 DNA reads TGTGCCAGCAGCTCCGTAGGGGGGAACGAGCAGTACTTC.